This T cell receptor (beta chain) was documented in a study of T cell changes during pregnancy in multiple sclerosis. Profiled with immunoSEQ multiplex PCR; TCRdb holds only in-frame clones, not every one. The table lists about 43,000 clones, roughly 90% of them singletons, with approximately 4.7% in the top ten. CDR1 and CDR2 (germline): SNHLY, FYNNEI. The CDR3 sequence is 15 residues long. After removal of 4 bases from V and 2 bases from J, the junction contained 7 bases not matched to a gene. This rearrangement joins TRBV2 to TRBJ2-5; 7 positions agree with TRBD1. This receptor was obtained from a female donor in good health, enrolled as a control in a pregnancy study. The specimen comprised peripheral blood, sampled in the second trimester of pregnancy. CDR3 coding DNA: TGTGCCAGCAGTGGGGGCAGGGGGTTACAAGAGACCCAGTACTTC. Residues: CASSGGRGLQETQYF.